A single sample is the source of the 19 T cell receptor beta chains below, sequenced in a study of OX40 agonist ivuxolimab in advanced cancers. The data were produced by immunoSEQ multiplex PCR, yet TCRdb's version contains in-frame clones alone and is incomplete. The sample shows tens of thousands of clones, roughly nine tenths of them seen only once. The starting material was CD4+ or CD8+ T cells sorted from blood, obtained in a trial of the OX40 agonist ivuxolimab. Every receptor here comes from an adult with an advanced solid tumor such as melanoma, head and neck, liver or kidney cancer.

DNA for the CDR3: TGTGCCTGGGGGGACACCTCCTACGAGCAGTACTTC. Protein: CAWGDTSYEQYF. This chain joins TRBV30 and TRBJ2-7; D is perhaps TRBD1 (6 bases). Germline values: CDR1 GTSNPN, CDR2 SVGIG (reference sequence). V dropped 5 bases and J dropped 0 bases, with 8 bases sitting between them. The CDR3 spans 12 residues.

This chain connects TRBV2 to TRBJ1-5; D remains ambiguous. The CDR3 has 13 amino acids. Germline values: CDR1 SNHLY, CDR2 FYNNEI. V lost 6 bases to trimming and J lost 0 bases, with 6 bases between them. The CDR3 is CASRAYSNQPQHF. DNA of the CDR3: TGTGCCAGCAGGGCCTATAGCAATCAGCCCCAGCATTTT.

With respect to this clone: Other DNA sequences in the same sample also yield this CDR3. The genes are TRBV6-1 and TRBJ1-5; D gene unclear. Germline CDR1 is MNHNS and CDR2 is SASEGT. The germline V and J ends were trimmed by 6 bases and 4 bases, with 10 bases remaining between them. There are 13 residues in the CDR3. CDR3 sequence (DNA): TGTGCCAGCAGCGTCCAGACAAATCAGCCCCAGCATTTT. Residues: CASSVQTNQPQHF.

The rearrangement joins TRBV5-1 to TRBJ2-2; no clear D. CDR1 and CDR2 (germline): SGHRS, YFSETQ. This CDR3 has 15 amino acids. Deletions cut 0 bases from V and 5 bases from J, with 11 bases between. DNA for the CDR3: TGCGCCAGCAGCTTGGCCGTAGTGGGAACCGGGGAGCTGTTTTTT. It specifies CASSLAVVGTGELFF.

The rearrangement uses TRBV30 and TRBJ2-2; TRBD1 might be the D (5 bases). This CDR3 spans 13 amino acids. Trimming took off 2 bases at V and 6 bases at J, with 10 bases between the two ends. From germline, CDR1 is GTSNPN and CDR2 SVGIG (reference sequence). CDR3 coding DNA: TGTGCCTGGAGTATCCAGGGTGCCGGGGAGCTGTTTTTT. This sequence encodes CAWSIQGAGELFF.

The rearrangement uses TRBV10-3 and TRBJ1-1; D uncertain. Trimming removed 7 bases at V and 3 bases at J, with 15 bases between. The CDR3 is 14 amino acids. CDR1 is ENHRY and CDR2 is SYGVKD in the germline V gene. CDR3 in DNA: TGTGCCATCAACCCAACCGGAAGGGACACTGAAGCTTTCTTT. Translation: CAINPTGRDTEAFF.

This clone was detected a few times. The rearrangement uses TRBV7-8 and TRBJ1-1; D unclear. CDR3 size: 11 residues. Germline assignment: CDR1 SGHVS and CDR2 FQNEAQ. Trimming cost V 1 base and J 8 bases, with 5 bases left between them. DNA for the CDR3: TGTGCCAGCAGCTTAGTGGGAGAAGCTTTCTTT. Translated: CASSLVGEAFF.

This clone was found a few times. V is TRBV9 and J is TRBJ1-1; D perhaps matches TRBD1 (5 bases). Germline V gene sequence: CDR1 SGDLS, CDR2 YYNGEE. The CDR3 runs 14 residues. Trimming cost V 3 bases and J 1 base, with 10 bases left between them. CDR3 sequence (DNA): TGTGCCAGCAGCGGGGGACGTCGGAACACTGAAGCTTTCTTT. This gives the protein CASSGGRRNTEAFF.

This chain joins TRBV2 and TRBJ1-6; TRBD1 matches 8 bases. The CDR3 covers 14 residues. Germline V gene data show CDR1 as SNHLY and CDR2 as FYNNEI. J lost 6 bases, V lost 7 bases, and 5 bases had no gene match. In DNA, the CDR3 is TGTGCCAGCACCGAACAGGGGGTTAATTCACCCCTCCACTTT. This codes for CASTEQGVNSPLHF.

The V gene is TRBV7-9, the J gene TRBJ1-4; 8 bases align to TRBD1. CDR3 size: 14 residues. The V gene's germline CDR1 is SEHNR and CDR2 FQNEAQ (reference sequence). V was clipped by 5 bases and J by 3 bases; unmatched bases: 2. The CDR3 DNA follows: TGTGCCAGCAGCCCGACAGGGGCTAATGAAAAACTGTTTTTT. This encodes CASSPTGANEKLFF.

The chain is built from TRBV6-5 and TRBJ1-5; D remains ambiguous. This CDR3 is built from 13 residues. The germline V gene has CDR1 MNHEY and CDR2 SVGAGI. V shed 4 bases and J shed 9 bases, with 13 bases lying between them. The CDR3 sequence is CASSWGRLGPQHF. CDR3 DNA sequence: TGTGCCAGCAGTTGGGGTAGACTCGGGCCCCAGCATTTT.

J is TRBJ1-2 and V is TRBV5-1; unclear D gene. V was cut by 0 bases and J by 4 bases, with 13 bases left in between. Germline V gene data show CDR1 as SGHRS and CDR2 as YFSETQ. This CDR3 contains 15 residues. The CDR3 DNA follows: TGCGCCAGCAGCTTGGGTACGACGGGCTCCTATGGCTACACCTTC. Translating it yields CASSLGTTGSYGYTF.

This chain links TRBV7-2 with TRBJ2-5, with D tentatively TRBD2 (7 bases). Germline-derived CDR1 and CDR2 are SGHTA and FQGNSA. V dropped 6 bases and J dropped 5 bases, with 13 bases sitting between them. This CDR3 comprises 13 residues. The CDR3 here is CASRQGGGETQYF. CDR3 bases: TGTGCCAGCAGACAGGGCGGGGGTGAGACCCAGTACTTC.

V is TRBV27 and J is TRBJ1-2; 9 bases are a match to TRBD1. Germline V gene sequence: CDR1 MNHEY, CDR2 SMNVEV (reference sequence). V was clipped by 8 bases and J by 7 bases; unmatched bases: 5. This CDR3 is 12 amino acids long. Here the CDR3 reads CASHTGGSGYTF. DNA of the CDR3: TGTGCCAGCCATACAGGGGGCAGTGGCTACACCTTC.

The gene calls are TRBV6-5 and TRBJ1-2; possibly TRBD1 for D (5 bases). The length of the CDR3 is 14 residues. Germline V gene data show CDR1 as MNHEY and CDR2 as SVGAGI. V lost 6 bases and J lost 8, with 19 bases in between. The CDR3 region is CASRSRTGVEGYTF. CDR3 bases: TGTGCCAGCAGGTCCCGCACGGGGGTAGAAGGCTACACCTTC.

This CDR3 is CASSLESSGGGETQYF. Here the CDR3 DNA reads TGTGCCAGCAGCTTGGAATCTAGCGGGGGCGGAGAGACCCAGTACTTC. J is TRBJ2-5 and V is TRBV5-5, with TRBD2 matching over 10 bases. Germline CDR1 reads SGHKS; CDR2 reads YYEKEE (reference sequence). V lost 0 bases and J lost 4; bases outside the gene matches: 6. This CDR3 contains 16 residues.

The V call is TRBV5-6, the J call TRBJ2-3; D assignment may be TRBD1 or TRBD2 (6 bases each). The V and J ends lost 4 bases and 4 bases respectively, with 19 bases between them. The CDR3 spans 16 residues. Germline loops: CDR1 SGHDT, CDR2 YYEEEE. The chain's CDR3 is CASSAWGRGAADTQYF. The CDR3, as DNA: TGTGCCAGCAGCGCTTGGGGGCGGGGAGCCGCAGATACGCAGTATTTT.

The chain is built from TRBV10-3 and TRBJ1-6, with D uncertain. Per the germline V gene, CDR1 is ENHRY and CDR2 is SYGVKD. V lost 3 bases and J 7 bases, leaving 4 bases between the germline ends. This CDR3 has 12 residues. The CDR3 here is CAISEVNSPLHF. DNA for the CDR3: TGTGCCATCAGTGAAGTGAATTCACCCCTCCACTTT.

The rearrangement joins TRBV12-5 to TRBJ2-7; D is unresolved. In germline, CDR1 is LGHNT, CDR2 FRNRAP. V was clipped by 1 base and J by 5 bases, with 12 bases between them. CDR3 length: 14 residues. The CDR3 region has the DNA TGTGCTAGTGGTTTGGGGACGTTGGACGACGAGCAGTACTTC. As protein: CASGLGTLDDEQYF. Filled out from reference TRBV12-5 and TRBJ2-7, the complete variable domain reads DARVTQTPRHKVTEMGQEVTMRCQPILGHNTVFWYRQTMMQGLELLAYFRNRAPLDDSGMPKDRFSAEMPDATLATLKIQPSEPRDSAVYFCASGLGTLDDEQYFGPGTRLTVT.